This TCR beta chain was sequenced in a study of blood T cell repertoires in COVID-19. Recruitment covered about 26 US areas and drew participants whose ages spanned 18 to 89 years. Participant-reported clinical history was the basis for cohort assignment. Libraries were prepared by immunoSEQ multiplex PCR; TCRdb keeps only in-frame clonotypes and omits some of them. The table shows around 170,000 clones, with less than 85% occurring only once. V shed 4 bases and J shed 4 bases, with 10 bases lying between them. CDR3 length: 13 residues. Germline V gives CDR1 KGHSH, CDR2 LQKENI. Specimen: PBMCs or T cells enriched from blood (not recorded which). This chain uses TRBV18 with TRBJ2-5; D gene unclear. This receptor was obtained from a middle-aged man who had recovered from COVID-19. The CDR3 region has the DNA TGTGCCAGCTCACTGCCGCCAGGAGAGACCCAGTACTTC. Protein: CASSLPPGETQYF. The full variable domain, in which reference TRBV18 and TRBJ2-5 provide the parts outside the CDR3, is NAGVMQNPRHLVRRRGQEARLRCSPMKGHSHVYWYRQLPEEGLKFMVYLQKENIIDESGMPKERFSAEFPKEGPSILRIQQVVRGDSAAYFCASSLPPGETQYFGPGTRLLVL.